Described below is a single T cell receptor beta chain sequence and its context. Antigen unknown. These data originate in a study of beta chain features in type 1 diabetes. General study points: Shorter TCRB CDR3s, moderately but significantly so, marked every one of the four CD4+ subsets in Type 1 diabetes patients.

Expressed TCRB transcripts were sequenced after all isolated RNA was converted to cDNA. This table comes from immunoSEQ multiplex PCR, and its TCRdb copy is limited to in-frame clones, with some not included. The data hold around 160,000 clones, with roughly 8% observed a single time. Germline lookup yields CDR1 SGHRS and CDR2 YFSETQ. Losses at the gene ends were 2 bases for V and 7 bases for J; bases not matched to a gene: 5. This CDR3 has 14 amino acids. The TCR comes from a woman between 18 and 29 years old with type 1 diabetes. The V and J genes are TRBV5-1 and TRBJ2-1; 8 bases map to TRBD1. The specimen sequenced was central memory CD4+ T cells from blood. Here the CDR3 reads CASSFGQGGNEQFF. CDR3 coding DNA: TGCGCCAGCAGCTTCGGACAGGGAGGAAATGAGCAGTTCTTC. The full variable domain, rest sourced from reference TRBV5-1 and TRBJ2-1, is KAGVTQTPRYLIKTRGQQVTLSCSPISGHRSVSWYQQTPGQGLQFLFEYFSETQRNKGNFPGRFSGRQFSNSRSEMNVSTLELGDSALYLCASSFGQGGNEQFFGPGTRLTVL.